This entry is about one T cell receptor beta chain. Its antigen is as yet unknown. This sample is drawn from a study of CD8 T cells in Susac syndrome. Study at large: Patients with Susac syndrome, at blood draw, were therapy-naive, on corticosteroids, or on intravenous immunoglobulin alone. Study results and caveats: Susac CD8+ cells expanded clonally the most in TEMRA cells and in active patients. In total CD8+ repertoires, about 15 Susac-specific public clones were found, and several in CD8+ TEMRA repertoires.

This CDR3 comprises 16 residues. The germline CDR1 and CDR2 sequences are KGHSY and FQNENV. The V gene lost 2 bases and the J gene lost 1 base, with 14 bases spanning the gap. RNA totalling 0.5 to 1 ug underwent reverse transcription with random hexamers. Multiplex immunoSEQ PCR targeted 54 Vbeta and 13 Jbeta TCR beta segments. TCRdb passed the immunoSEQ multiplex PCR reads through MiXCR, listing each CDR3 protein once. The sample holds under 110,000 distinct CDR3 sequences; roughly 94% are singletons and the top ten take about 0.42%. Source material: CD8+ T cells from PBMCs. This TCR derives from a human donor with Susac syndrome. The V and J genes are TRBV16 and TRBJ1-1; D perhaps matches TRBD1 (5 bases). The CDR3 DNA sequence: TGTGCCAGCAGCCAAGGAGGGGCAGGACAGAACACTGAAGCTTTCTTT. This translates into CASSQGGAGQNTEAFF.